This is a list of T cell receptor beta chains from one sample in a study of blood T cell repertoires in COVID-19. Produced via immunoSEQ multiplex PCR; TCRdb's table is partial and in-frame only. Of 400,000 to 450,000 clones detected, around 89% appear once; the ten largest clones hold around 1.5%. The sequenced sample consisted of peripheral blood. The receptors originated from a woman aged 40-49 years with COVID-19, enrolled during active disease. Both conserved end residues are part of each CDR3. Rows give clone size only sometimes, using once, few, many, or a class for an expanded clone.

once,TRBJ1-1,TRBV5-6,CASSLVRDRAKFEAFF
-,TRBJ2-5,TRBV5-1,CASSLAGRALRETQYF
-,TRBJ2-3,TRBV7-2,CASSSSSGGPDTQYF
-,TRBJ2-5,TRBV6-2/TRBV6-3,CASSSHQFPETQYF
once,TRBJ1-2,TRBV6-2/TRBV6-3,CASSYGGGSPYGYTF
once,TRBJ1-2,TRBV7-3,CASSPTGTEGYGYTF
few,TRBJ1-6,TRBV15,CATSRVHRDSPLHF
-,TRBJ2-2,TRBV29-1,CSVTDPRTANTGELFF
-,TRBJ1-3,TRBV11-1,CASSQDRKAGNTIYF
-,TRBJ1-4,TRBV19,CASSIRGLANEKLFF
-,TRBJ2-3,TRBV7-3,CASSLTSGGRPDTQYF
once,TRBJ2-1,TRBV9,CASSAGTGYNEQFF
-,TRBJ1-1,TRBV10-3,CAIAPGHPMGNEAFF
-,TRBJ1-5,TRBV18,CASSTGGVNQPQHF
-,TRBJ1-1,TRBV18,CASSPNRGPGTEAFF
-,TRBJ1-5,TRBV27,CASRSQGGNQPQHF
-,TRBJ2-5,TRBV27,CASILFPPGAGVQETQYF
-,TRBJ1-4,TRBV4-1,CASSRFGQGTNEKLFF
-,TRBJ2-2,TRBV18,CASSPGRNTGELFF
-,TRBJ1-1,TRBV5-8,CASSPRSLNTEAFF
-,TRBJ1-2,TRBV19,CASSPTGGRYGYTF
-,TRBJ1-2,TRBV27,CASSAQGSYNYGYTF
-,TRBJ2-1,TRBV7-2,CASSFRDSPYNEQFF
-,TRBJ2-3,TRBV15,CATRTLMRGDTDTQYF
-,TRBJ2-1,TRBV4-3,CASSQEGLAESSYNEQFF
-,TRBJ1-2,TRBV6-4,CASSQGYGYTF
-,TRBJ2-7,TRBV4-2,CASSQVTSGRGLGEQYF
-,TRBJ1-4,TRBV19,CASIAGQGRGEKLFF
few,TRBJ2-4,TRBV7-2,CASSSYGGIQVIQYF
once,TRBJ1-1,TRBV6-5,CASSRQGLNTEAFF
-,TRBJ2-5,TRBV6-2/TRBV6-3,CASSSPGGTQYF
-,TRBJ1-1,TRBV7-2,CASSPEWGRDTEAFF
-,TRBJ2-7,TRBV29-1,CSVGARGYEQYF
-,TRBJ2-3,TRBV5-5,CASSMVSGGGSRDTQYF
-,TRBJ1-6,TRBV28,CASSTGNSPLHF
-,TRBJ1-6,TRBV7-3,CASSSRNSPLHF
few,TRBJ2-3,TRBV23-1,CASSQYRTVNTDTQYF
-,TRBJ2-1,TRBV4-3,CASSQDGAQFF
-,TRBJ2-1,TRBV18,CASSPTSGSSYNEQFF